This T cell receptor (beta chain) came from a study of T cells after yellow fever vaccination. Turning to the study itself: The authors prepared low-cell-number fractions using SMART-Seq v4 Ultra Low Input.

This clonotype has a handful of counts. Antigen: not known. TCRdb re-called the 5' RACE reads through MiXCR, storing one row per CDR3 protein. The repertoire holds hundreds of thousands of distinct CDR3 sequences, 3.6% seen once, with roughly a quarter in the top ten. Points from the study as a whole: Re-detected after boosting: most primary clones, more than 95% of CD4 and 88% of CD8. The CD4 and CD8 compartments had a small share of their clonotypes in common.

The sequenced sample was PBMCs, obtained on the day of the yellow fever booster vaccination. This clonotype originated in a man younger than 35 who received the YFV17D yellow fever vaccine.

DNA for the CDR3: TGTGCCAGCAGCTTCGGGACAGAAGAGACCCAGTACTTC. It yields the protein CASSFGTEETQYF. This chain connects TRBV7-2 to TRBJ2-5; TRBD1 matches at 7 bases. This CDR3 region has 13 residues. Germline loops: CDR1 SGHTA, CDR2 FQGNSA. V shed 3 bases, J shed 3 bases, and the junction held 1 base outside the gene matches. Full variable domain (remainder filled in from reference TRBV7-2 and TRBJ2-5): GAGVSQSPSNKVTEKGKDVELRCDPISGHTALYWYRQSLGQGLEFLIYFQGNSAPDKSGLPSDRFSAERTGGSVSTLTIQRTQQEDSAVYLCASSFGTEETQYFGPGTRLLVL.